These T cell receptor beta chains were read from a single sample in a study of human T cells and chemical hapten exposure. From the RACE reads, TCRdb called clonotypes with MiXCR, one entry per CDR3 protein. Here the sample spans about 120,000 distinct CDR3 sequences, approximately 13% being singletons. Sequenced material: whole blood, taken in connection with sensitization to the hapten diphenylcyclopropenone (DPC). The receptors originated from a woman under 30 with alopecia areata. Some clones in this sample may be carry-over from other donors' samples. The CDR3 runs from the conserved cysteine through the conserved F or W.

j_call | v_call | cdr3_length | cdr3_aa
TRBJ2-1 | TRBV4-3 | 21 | CASSQDYRKFGTSGAYNEQFF
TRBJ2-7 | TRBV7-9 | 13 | CASSGGISYEQYF
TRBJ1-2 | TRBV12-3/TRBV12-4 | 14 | CASSFQAGIYGYTF
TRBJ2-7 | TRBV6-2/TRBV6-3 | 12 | CASSYSRSEQYF
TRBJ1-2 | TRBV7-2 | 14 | CASSLGRSSYGYTF
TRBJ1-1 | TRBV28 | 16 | CASTPPGQLMNTEAFF
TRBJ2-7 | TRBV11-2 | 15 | CASTEDRANSYEQYF
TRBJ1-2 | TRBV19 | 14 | CASTPAGANYGYTF
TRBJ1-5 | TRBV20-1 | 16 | CSAREGQGSSNQPQHF
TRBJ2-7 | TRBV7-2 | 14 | CASSLVGQVYEQYF
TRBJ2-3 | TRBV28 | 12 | CASSSGGDTQYF
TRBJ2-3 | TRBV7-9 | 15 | CASSLAAGGTDTQYF
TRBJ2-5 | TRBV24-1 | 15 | CATSDFGQFGETQYF
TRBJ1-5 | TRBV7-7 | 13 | CAPCRGSNQPQHF
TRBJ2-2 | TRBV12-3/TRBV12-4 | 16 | CASSPLGTVNTGELFF
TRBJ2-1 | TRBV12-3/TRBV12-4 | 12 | CASSLVNNEQFF
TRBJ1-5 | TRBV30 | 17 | CAWSVSLTGGGNQPQHF
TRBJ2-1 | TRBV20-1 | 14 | CSATWLLARNEQFF
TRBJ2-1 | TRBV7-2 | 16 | CASSLESGSSYNEQFF
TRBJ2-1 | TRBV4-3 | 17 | CASSQELAGASYNEQFF
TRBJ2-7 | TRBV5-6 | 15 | CVSSLRSGGAYEQYF
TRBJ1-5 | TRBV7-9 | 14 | CASSQGTGRQPQHF
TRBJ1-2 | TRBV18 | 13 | CASSPPSSYGYTF
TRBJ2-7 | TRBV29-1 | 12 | CSVETQSYEQYF
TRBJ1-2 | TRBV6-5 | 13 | CASLGQGDYGYTF
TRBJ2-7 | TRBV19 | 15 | CASSIAGTPSYEQYF
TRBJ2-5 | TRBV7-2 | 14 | CASSFTGPRETQYF
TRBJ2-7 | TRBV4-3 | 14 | CASSQGYRDYGQYF
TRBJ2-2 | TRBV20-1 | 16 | CSARDGIAGDTGELFF
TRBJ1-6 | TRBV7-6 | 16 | CASSPEVGAFNSPLHF
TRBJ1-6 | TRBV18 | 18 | CASSPQIHRGQYNSPLHF
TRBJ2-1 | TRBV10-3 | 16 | CAISESARGPYNEQFF
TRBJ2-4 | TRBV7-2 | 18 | CASSFVTSGGAEGNIQYF
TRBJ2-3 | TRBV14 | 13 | CASSQVGVDTQYF
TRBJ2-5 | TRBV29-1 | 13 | CSVRPSGGETQYF
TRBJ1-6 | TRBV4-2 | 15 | CASSPLERVLSPLHF
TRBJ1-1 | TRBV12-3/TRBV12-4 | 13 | CASSFGQGMGTFF
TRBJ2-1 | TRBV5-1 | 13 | CASSITGYNEQFF
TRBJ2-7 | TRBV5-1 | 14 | CASSLVGITYEQYF
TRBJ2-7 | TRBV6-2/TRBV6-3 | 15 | CASSYLQRSSYEQYF
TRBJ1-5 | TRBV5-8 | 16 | CASSHGTVYSNQPQHF
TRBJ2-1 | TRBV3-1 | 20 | CAISPPRLAEKPSSYNEQFF